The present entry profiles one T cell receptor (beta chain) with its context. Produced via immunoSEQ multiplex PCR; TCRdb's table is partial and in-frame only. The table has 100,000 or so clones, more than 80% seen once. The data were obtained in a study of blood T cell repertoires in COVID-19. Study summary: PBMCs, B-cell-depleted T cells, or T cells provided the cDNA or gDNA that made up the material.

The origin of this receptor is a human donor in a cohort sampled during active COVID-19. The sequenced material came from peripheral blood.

The CDR3 coding sequence is TGTGCCAGCAGCCAATCGTCGAAGAGACAAGAGACCCAGTACTTC. The encoded protein is CASSQSSKRQETQYF. This rearrangement joins TRBV16 to TRBJ2-5; the D is unclear. Deletions cut 0 bases from V and 2 bases from J, with 10 bases between. The CDR3 contains 15 residues. CDR1 is KGHSY and CDR2 is FQNENV in the germline V gene.